The rows below give T cell receptor beta chains drawn from one sample of a study of technical replicates of blood from a few donors. Sequencing was performed with immunoSEQ multiplex PCR; in TCRdb, only in-frame clones are kept and a portion is missing. The table has some 77,000 clones, nearly 95% seen once. The sample consisted of T cells isolated from PBMCs. These receptors all stem from a human donor in good health. Each CDR3 is given with its conserved first and last residue. D genes are given only for firm matches. The size entry is marked missing in some rows and otherwise reads once, few, many or a size class.

v_gene,abundance,d_gene,j_gene,CDR3nt,CDR3aa
TRBV4-3,NA,NA,TRBJ2-5,TGCGCCAGCAGCCCCGAGAGGAGGAGGGGAGAGACCCAGTACTTC,CASSPERRRGETQYF
TRBV11-3,NA,TRBD2,TRBJ2-5,TGTGCCAGCAGCTTAACTAGCGGGAGGGGAGAGACCCAGTACTTC,CASSLTSGRGETQYF
TRBV28,NA,NA,TRBJ2-5,TGTGCCAGCGTGGTGGGGGGCCAAGAGACCCAGTACTTC,CASVVGGQETQYF
TRBV28,NA,NA,TRBJ1-2,TGTGCCAGCAGGCAGGGTCCCCAAGGGGGCTACACCTTC,CASRQGPQGGYTF
TRBV14,NA,TRBD2,TRBJ2-1,TGTGCCAGCAGCCTTGCTAGCGGGAGGGCCCATGAGCAGTTCTTC,CASSLASGRAHEQFF
TRBV27,NA,NA,TRBJ2-2,TGTGCCAGCAGTTTAGTCTTTCGGGTTTCCAGCGGGGAGCTGTTTTTT,CASSLVFRVSSGELFF
TRBV6-5,NA,NA,TRBJ1-1,TGTGCCAGCAGTTACTCGGGAGGGTCCGCTGAAGCTTTCTTT,CASSYSGGSAEAFF
TRBV28,NA,TRBD2,TRBJ2-3,TGTGCCAGCAGTTCGTTGGACCCTGTGACTAGCGGGATCACAGATACGCAGTATTTT,CASSSLDPVTSGITDTQYF
TRBV6-4,NA,TRBD2,TRBJ2-1,TGTGCCAGCAGTGAAGAACTAGCGGCCTACAATGAGCAGTTCTTC,CASSEELAAYNEQFF
TRBV7-8,NA,TRBD2,TRBJ2-7,TGTGCCAGCAGCTTAGAGGCTAGCGGGATGTACGAGCAGTACTTC,CASSLEASGMYEQYF
TRBV6-1,NA,NA,TRBJ1-3,TGTGCCAGCAGGACAGGCTCTGGAAACACCATATATTTT,CASRTGSGNTIYF
TRBV7-9,once,NA,TRBJ2-7,TGTGCCAGCAGCTTATCCACACACCTTTACGAGCAGTACTTC,CASSLSTHLYEQYF
TRBV19,NA,TRBD1,TRBJ2-6,TGTGCCAGTAGCCAAACCGGGACAGGGGACTCTGGGGCCAACGTCCTGACTTTC,CASSQTGTGDSGANVLTF
TRBV30,NA,NA,TRBJ2-1,TGTGCCTGGAGGTCCTCCGGGACTTACAATGAGCAGTTCTTC,CAWRSSGTYNEQFF
TRBV5-4,NA,TRBD1,TRBJ2-5,TGTGCCAGCAGCTGGGGACAGAGCCAGGAGACCCAGTACTTC,CASSWGQSQETQYF
TRBV7-6,NA,TRBD2,TRBJ2-1,TGTGCCAGCAGTCCCGGGAGGGTTATCGATGAGCAGTTCTTC,CASSPGRVIDEQFF
TRBV5-1,NA,TRBD2,TRBJ2-3,TGCGCCAGCAGCTTGGGACTAGCGGTGCCTAGCACAGATACGCAGTATTTT,CASSLGLAVPSTDTQYF
TRBV7-7,NA,NA,TRBJ2-5,TGTGCTAGCAGCTTAGAACTAGGGAAAGGGGAGACCCAGTACTTC,CASSLELGKGETQYF
TRBV11-3,NA,NA,TRBJ2-5,TGTGCCAGCAGCCTACTCCCGTCCGAGACCCAGTACTTC,CASSLLPSETQYF
TRBV7-2,NA,NA,TRBJ2-2,TGTGCCAGCAGCTTAGAGCGGGTCACCGGGGAGCTGTTTTTT,CASSLERVTGELFF
TRBV2,few,NA,TRBJ1-5,TGTGCCAGCAGTGCGGAGAGCAATCAGCCCCAGCATTTT,CASSAESNQPQHF
TRBV9,NA,NA,TRBJ2-7,TGTGCCAGCAGCGGGACCTTAGGGGACGAGCAGTACTTC,CASSGTLGDEQYF
TRBV18,NA,TRBD1,TRBJ1-5,TGTGCCAGCTCACCTCCCGGGACAGCTAGACTTCAGCCCCAGCATTTT,CASSPPGTARLQPQHF
TRBV2,NA,NA,TRBJ2-2,TGTGCCAGCAGTGAACTACAGGGTTTCACCGGGGAGCTGTTTTTT,CASSELQGFTGELFF
TRBV6-1,NA,NA,TRBJ1-2,TGTGCCAGCAGTGGACAGCAAAACTATGGCTACACCTTC,CASSGQQNYGYTF
TRBV4-2,NA,NA,TRBJ2-3,TGTGCCAGCAGCCAACCCCGGGCTAGCCTCACAGATACGCAGTATTTT,CASSQPRASLTDTQYF
TRBV9,NA,TRBD2,TRBJ2-1,TGTGCCAGCAGCGTAGGGGACTATATCAATGAGCAGTTCTTC,CASSVGDYINEQFF
TRBV5-5,NA,TRBD2,TRBJ2-7,TGTGCCAGCAGTCTGTCCGGGACTAGCTCCTACGAGCAGTACTTC,CASSLSGTSSYEQYF
TRBV2,NA,NA,TRBJ1-4,TGTGCCAGCAGTGAGGGGCAGATTAATGAAAAACTGTTTTTT,CASSEGQINEKLFF
TRBV29-1,few,NA,TRBJ2-1,TGCAGCGGCGCTCCCTACAATGAGCAGTTCTTC,CSGAPYNEQFF
TRBV6-1,NA,NA,TRBJ2-1,TGTGCCAGCAGTGCTGAGTACCATGAGCAGTTCTTC,CASSAEYHEQFF
TRBV19,NA,TRBD1,TRBJ1-4,TGTGCCAGTAGTATAGGGGACAGGGGGCCTCTTAATGAAAAACTGTTTTTT,CASSIGDRGPLNEKLFF
TRBV5-5,NA,NA,TRBJ1-5,TGTGCCAGCAGCCTGGGATTTCCGGATCAGCCCCAGCATTTT,CASSLGFPDQPQHF
TRBV5-1,NA,NA,TRBJ2-2,TGCGCCAGCAGCATGGACCTAAACGGGGAGCTGTTTTTT,CASSMDLNGELFF
TRBV6-5,once,NA,TRBJ2-5,TGTGCCAGCAGTTTTTCCCGGGAGACCCAGTACTTC,CASSFSRETQYF
TRBV28,NA,NA,TRBJ2-1,TGTGCCAGCAGTTTATTATTCCAGGAGCAGTTCTTC,CASSLLFQEQFF
TRBV18,NA,TRBD1,TRBJ1-1,TGTGCCAGCTCACCAAGGTTAGGACAGGGAAACACTGAAGCTTTCTTT,CASSPRLGQGNTEAFF
TRBV19,NA,TRBD1,TRBJ1-2,TGTGCCAGTAGTATAAGGACAGGTCTCTATGGCTACACCTTC,CASSIRTGLYGYTF
TRBV29-1,NA,NA,TRBJ1-1,TGCAGCGTGAACCTCGGCCAGGACACTGAAGCTTTCTTT,CSVNLGQDTEAFF
TRBV29-1,NA,NA,TRBJ1-2,TGCAGCGTTGGCGGGAACTATGGCTACACCTTC,CSVGGNYGYTF
TRBV7-9,NA,TRBD2,TRBJ2-5,TGTGCCAGCAGCCAAGGGACTAGTAGGCAAGAGACCCAGTACTTC,CASSQGTSRQETQYF
TRBV10-2,NA,NA,TRBJ1-4,TGCGCCAGCAGTGAGTCGGGGGGGTCTAATGAAAAACTGTTTTTT,CASSESGGSNEKLFF